The rows below give T cell receptor beta chains drawn from one sample of a study of breast tumors, draining lymph nodes, adjacent tissues. TCRdb reanalysed the multiplex PCR reads using MiXCR and keeps one entry per CDR3 protein. The sample lists more than 85,000 distinct CDR3 sequences, approximately 22% occurring once. The material sequenced was axillary lymph node tissue. The receptors shown here come from a female donor with breast cancer. Some clones in this sample may be carry-over from other donors' samples. Each CDR3 is given with its conserved first and last residue. D genes are given only for firm matches. Size is stated for part of the rows, as once, few or many counts, or as a class when the clone is expanded.

CDR3aa: CSARGGGNSGANVLTF
CDR3nt: TGCAGTGCTAGGGGTGGTGGGAACTCTGGGGCCAACGTCCTGACTTTC
d_gene: NA
j_gene: TRBJ2-6
v_gene: TRBV20-1
abundance: many

CDR3aa: CASSPGTGSYEQYF
CDR3nt: TGTGCCAGCAGCCCGGGGACGGGGAGCTACGAGCAGTACTTC
d_gene: NA
j_gene: TRBJ2-7
v_gene: TRBV13
abundance: many

CDR3aa: CATSRGASMAGELFF
CDR3nt: TGTGCCACCAGCAGAGGGGCTTCTATGGCCGGGGAGCTGTTTTTT
d_gene: NA
j_gene: TRBJ2-2
v_gene: TRBV15
abundance: many

CDR3aa: CASSLGQASRDGYTF
CDR3nt: TGTGCCAGCAGCCTGGGACAGGCCAGTCGGGATGGCTACACCTTC
d_gene: TRBD1
j_gene: TRBJ1-2
v_gene: TRBV6-6
abundance: many

CDR3aa: CASSFSRENDIEQFF
CDR3nt: TGTGCCAGCAGCTTTAGCCGGGAGAATGATATTGAGCAGTTCTTC
d_gene: NA
j_gene: TRBJ2-1
v_gene: TRBV7-9
abundance: many

CDR3aa: CASREQGASEAFF
CDR3nt: TGTGCCAGCAGGGAACAGGGGGCATCTGAAGCTTTCTTT
d_gene: TRBD1
j_gene: TRBJ1-1
v_gene: TRBV11-2
abundance: NA

CDR3aa: CSASLLRGGQPQHF
CDR3nt: TGCAGTGCTAGTCTATTGCGGGGAGGGCAGCCCCAGCATTTT
d_gene: NA
j_gene: TRBJ1-5
v_gene: TRBV20-1
abundance: NA

CDR3aa: CASSWRGRSTDTQYF
CDR3nt: TGTGCCAGCAGTTGGCGGGGGAGAAGCACAGATACGCAGTATTTT
d_gene: TRBD2
j_gene: TRBJ2-3
v_gene: TRBV12-3/TRBV12-4
abundance: many

CDR3aa: CASSFRQPDMRSPLHF
CDR3nt: TGTGCCAGCAGCTTCCGACAGCCCGACATGAGGTCACCCCTCCACTTT
d_gene: NA
j_gene: TRBJ1-6
v_gene: TRBV5-5
abundance: many

CDR3aa: CASSFAGREDTQYF
CDR3nt: TGTGCCAGCTCATTCGCCGGAAGGGAAGATACGCAGTATTTT
d_gene: NA
j_gene: TRBJ2-3
v_gene: TRBV18
abundance: NA

CDR3aa: CASSSRWIGGYGNQPQHF
CDR3nt: TGTGCCAGCAGCTCTCGCTGGATTGGGGGCTATGGCAATCAGCCCCAGCATTTT
d_gene: NA
j_gene: TRBJ1-5
v_gene: TRBV5-6
abundance: many

CDR3aa: CASSLGWDLPSGANVLTF
CDR3nt: TGTGCCAGCAGCTTAGGATGGGACTTACCCTCTGGGGCCAACGTCCTGACTTTC
d_gene: NA
j_gene: TRBJ2-6
v_gene: TRBV7-9
abundance: NA

CDR3aa: CASSTVAGGVYNEQFF
CDR3nt: TGTGCCAGCAGTACAGTAGCGGGGGGAGTATACAATGAGCAGTTCTTC
d_gene: TRBD2
j_gene: TRBJ2-1
v_gene: TRBV6-2/TRBV6-3
abundance: few

CDR3aa: CASRDSYSNQPQHF
CDR3nt: TGTGCCAGCAGGGACAGCTATAGCAATCAGCCCCAGCATTTT
d_gene: NA
j_gene: TRBJ1-5
v_gene: TRBV5-6
abundance: NA

CDR3aa: CASRTSGTGANVLTF
CDR3nt: TGTGCCAGCAGGACTAGCGGTACTGGGGCCAACGTCCTGACTTTC
d_gene: TRBD2
j_gene: TRBJ2-6
v_gene: TRBV6-2/TRBV6-3
abundance: NA

CDR3aa: CASSLGLVKETQYF
CDR3nt: TGTGCCAGCAGCCTGGGACTCGTTAAAGAGACCCAGTACTTC
d_gene: NA
j_gene: TRBJ2-5
v_gene: TRBV5-8
abundance: many

CDR3aa: CASSLEGRVNYGYTF
CDR3nt: TGCGCCAGCAGCTTGGAAGGCAGAGTCAACTATGGCTACACCTTC
d_gene: NA
j_gene: TRBJ1-2
v_gene: TRBV5-1
abundance: many

CDR3aa: CASSLQREGSYEQYF
CDR3nt: TGCGCCAGCAGCTTACAGCGGGAGGGCTCCTACGAGCAGTACTTC
d_gene: TRBD2
j_gene: TRBJ2-7
v_gene: TRBV5-1
abundance: NA

CDR3aa: CASSPLTGPDQETQYF
CDR3nt: TGTGCCAGCAGCCCCTTGACAGGGCCAGACCAAGAGACCCAGTACTTC
d_gene: TRBD1
j_gene: TRBJ2-5
v_gene: TRBV14
abundance: many

CDR3aa: CASSYSKRDTGSYEQYF
CDR3nt: TGTGCCAGCAGTTACTCGAAACGGGACACAGGCTCCTACGAGCAGTACTTC
d_gene: NA
j_gene: TRBJ2-7
v_gene: TRBV6-2/TRBV6-3
abundance: many

CDR3aa: CASSIRENTGELFF
CDR3nt: TGTGCCAGTAGTATCCGGGAGAACACCGGGGAGCTGTTTTTT
d_gene: NA
j_gene: TRBJ2-2
v_gene: TRBV19
abundance: many

CDR3aa: CASSTRDGNSPLHF
CDR3nt: TGTGCCAGCTCGACAAGAGATGGTAATTCACCCCTCCACTTT
d_gene: NA
j_gene: TRBJ1-6
v_gene: TRBV2
abundance: many

CDR3aa: CASSHSRQGNYGYTF
CDR3nt: TGTGCCAGCAGTCACTCCAGACAGGGAAACTATGGCTACACCTTC
d_gene: TRBD1
j_gene: TRBJ1-2
v_gene: TRBV6-6
abundance: many

CDR3aa: CASSLDRGTEAFF
CDR3nt: TGCGCCAGCAGCTTGGACAGGGGCACTGAAGCTTTCTTT
d_gene: TRBD1
j_gene: TRBJ1-1
v_gene: TRBV5-1
abundance: NA

CDR3aa: CASSVTPRDYGYTF
CDR3nt: TGTGCCAGTAGTGTAACCCCGCGGGACTATGGCTACACCTTC
d_gene: NA
j_gene: TRBJ1-2
v_gene: TRBV19
abundance: many

CDR3aa: CASSLAYRTGGEKLFF
CDR3nt: TGTGCCAGCAGCTTAGCTTATAGGACAGGAGGCGAAAAACTGTTTTTT
d_gene: TRBD1
j_gene: TRBJ1-4
v_gene: TRBV7-6
abundance: NA

CDR3aa: CASSPKEGKETQYF
CDR3nt: TGTGCCAGCAGCCCTAAAGAGGGGAAAGAGACCCAGTACTTC
d_gene: NA
j_gene: TRBJ2-5
v_gene: TRBV11-1
abundance: NA

CDR3aa: CASRRAGGSYEQYF
CDR3nt: TGTGCCAGCAGAAGGGCAGGGGGCTCCTACGAGCAGTACTTC
d_gene: TRBD1
j_gene: TRBJ2-7
v_gene: TRBV28
abundance: NA

CDR3aa: CAWTTGNTGELFF
CDR3nt: TGTGCCTGGACTACAGGGAACACCGGGGAGCTGTTTTTT
d_gene: NA
j_gene: TRBJ2-2
v_gene: TRBV30
abundance: NA

CDR3aa: CASSYNTADEKLFF
CDR3nt: TGTGCCAGCAGCTATAACACGGCGGATGAAAAACTGTTTTTT
d_gene: NA
j_gene: TRBJ1-4
v_gene: TRBV7-9
abundance: NA

CDR3aa: CSARDPRDPNYGYTF
CDR3nt: TGCAGTGCTAGAGATCCGAGAGACCCCAACTATGGCTACACCTTC
d_gene: NA
j_gene: TRBJ1-2
v_gene: TRBV20-1
abundance: many

CDR3aa: CAWGPLGTYGYTF
CDR3nt: TGTGCCTGGGGCCCCCTGGGCACGTATGGCTACACCTTC
d_gene: NA
j_gene: TRBJ1-2
v_gene: TRBV30
abundance: many

CDR3aa: CASSEAGDSSAYEQYF
CDR3nt: TGTGCCAGCAGTGAGGCGGGGGACTCATCGGCCTACGAGCAGTACTTC
d_gene: TRBD2
j_gene: TRBJ2-7
v_gene: TRBV2
abundance: many

CDR3aa: CASSGSGGRGNTIYF
CDR3nt: TGTGCCAGCAGCGGGTCAGGGGGCAGAGGAAACACCATATATTTT
d_gene: TRBD1
j_gene: TRBJ1-3
v_gene: TRBV9
abundance: many

CDR3aa: CASSLVLREETQYF
CDR3nt: TGTGCCAGCAGCTTAGTTTTACGGGAAGAGACCCAGTACTTC
d_gene: NA
j_gene: TRBJ2-5
v_gene: TRBV7-6
abundance: many

CDR3aa: CASSLTRGNEQFF
CDR3nt: TGTGCCAGCAGCTTAACCAGGGGGAATGAGCAGTTCTTC
d_gene: TRBD1
j_gene: TRBJ2-1
v_gene: TRBV11-3
abundance: many

CDR3aa: CASSLYGDGGYTF
CDR3nt: TGCGCCAGCAGCTTGTACGGGGATGGGGGCTACACCTTC
d_gene: NA
j_gene: TRBJ1-2
v_gene: TRBV5-1
abundance: many

CDR3aa: CASSLEGRANEKLFF
CDR3nt: TGTGCCAGCAGTTTAGAGGGCAGGGCTAATGAAAAACTGTTTTTT
d_gene: NA
j_gene: TRBJ1-4
v_gene: TRBV12-3/TRBV12-4
abundance: many

CDR3aa: CASSLGGHLTDTQYF
CDR3nt: TGTGCCAGCAGCTTAGGGGGACACCTCACAGATACGCAGTATTTT
d_gene: NA
j_gene: TRBJ2-3
v_gene: TRBV11-2
abundance: many

CDR3aa: CASSTPLWRGGSTDTQYF
CDR3nt: TGTGCCAGTAGTACGCCCCTCTGGAGGGGTGGTAGCACAGATACGCAGTATTTT
d_gene: NA
j_gene: TRBJ2-3
v_gene: TRBV19
abundance: many

CDR3aa: CASSPQGANYGYTF
CDR3nt: TGTGCCAGCTCACCGCAGGGAGCTAACTATGGCTACACCTTC
d_gene: NA
j_gene: TRBJ1-2
v_gene: TRBV18
abundance: few

CDR3aa: CASSFSGLAFLSETQYF
CDR3nt: TGTGCCAGCAGCTTTTCCGGACTAGCTTTTTTATCGGAGACCCAGTACTTC
d_gene: TRBD2
j_gene: TRBJ2-5
v_gene: TRBV7-8
abundance: many

CDR3aa: CASSEMPRSGGGYTF
CDR3nt: TGTGCCAGCAGTGAAATGCCCCGCAGCGGGGGTGGCTACACCTTC
d_gene: NA
j_gene: TRBJ1-2
v_gene: TRBV6-1
abundance: many

CDR3aa: CSARDHQGSYEQYF
CDR3nt: TGCAGTGCTAGAGACCACCAGGGATCCTACGAGCAGTACTTC
d_gene: NA
j_gene: TRBJ2-7
v_gene: TRBV20-1
abundance: many

CDR3aa: CASSPSSDSTDTQYF
CDR3nt: TGTGCCAGCAGCCCTTCTAGCGACTCCACAGATACGCAGTATTTT
d_gene: NA
j_gene: TRBJ2-3
v_gene: TRBV7-9
abundance: many

CDR3aa: CASSLEPATGLNGYTF
CDR3nt: TGTGCCAGCAGCTTAGAGCCGGCGACAGGGTTGAATGGCTACACCTTC
d_gene: TRBD1
j_gene: TRBJ1-2
v_gene: TRBV11-2
abundance: many

CDR3aa: CASTDRRKYTF
CDR3nt: TGTGCCAGTACTGACCGCCGGAAGTACACCTTC
d_gene: NA
j_gene: TRBJ1-2
v_gene: TRBV19
abundance: many

CDR3aa: CASGAATYEQYF
CDR3nt: TGTGCCAGCGGAGCGGCTACCTACGAGCAGTACTTC
d_gene: NA
j_gene: TRBJ2-7
v_gene: TRBV7-9
abundance: many

CDR3aa: CASSLGGSQPQHF
CDR3nt: TGTGCCAGCAGCCTTGGAGGGTCTCAGCCCCAGCATTTT
d_gene: NA
j_gene: TRBJ1-5
v_gene: TRBV13
abundance: many

CDR3aa: CASSLDPDRTLRQQYF
CDR3nt: TGCGCCAGCAGCTTGGACCCCGACAGGACCCTACGCCAGCAGTACTTC
d_gene: NA
j_gene: TRBJ2-7
v_gene: TRBV5-1
abundance: many

CDR3aa: CASSARRTGGSPLHF
CDR3nt: TGTGCCAGCAGTGCACGCCGGACAGGGGGGTCACCCCTCCACTTT
d_gene: TRBD1
j_gene: TRBJ1-6
v_gene: TRBV4-2
abundance: many